This T cell receptor beta chain was documented in a study of early T cells in non-severe SARS-CoV-2 infection. Study details: Sequencing of bulk RNA from unsorted whole blood was done, without chain pairing.

Points from the study as a whole: Matching results from VDJdb favored anti-spike CD8 responses, leaving private and CD4 specificities undetected.

With 4 bases clipped from V and 0 bases from J, the junction kept 7 bases outside the gene matches. Germline V CDR1 and CDR2: MNHNS, SASEGT. The CDR3 loop spans 16 amino acids. Individual cDNA molecules each received unique molecular identifiers attached to them. TCRdb re-called the 5' RACE reads with MiXCR, one entry per CDR3 protein. Of around 64,000 distinct CDR3 sequences listed, over 9.5% are singletons. A few counts support this clonotype. Its antigen is currently unknown. The sample consisted of whole blood. The chain has TRBV6-1 and TRBJ2-3, with TRBD2 identical over 7 bases. The receptor comes from an adult who was a healthcare worker with PCR-confirmed SARS-CoV-2 infection or an uninfected control (not recorded which). For the CDR3, the DNA is TGTGCCAGCAGTGGGGCCAGCGGGACTAGCACAGATACGCAGTATTTT. It codes for CASSGASGTSTDTQYF.